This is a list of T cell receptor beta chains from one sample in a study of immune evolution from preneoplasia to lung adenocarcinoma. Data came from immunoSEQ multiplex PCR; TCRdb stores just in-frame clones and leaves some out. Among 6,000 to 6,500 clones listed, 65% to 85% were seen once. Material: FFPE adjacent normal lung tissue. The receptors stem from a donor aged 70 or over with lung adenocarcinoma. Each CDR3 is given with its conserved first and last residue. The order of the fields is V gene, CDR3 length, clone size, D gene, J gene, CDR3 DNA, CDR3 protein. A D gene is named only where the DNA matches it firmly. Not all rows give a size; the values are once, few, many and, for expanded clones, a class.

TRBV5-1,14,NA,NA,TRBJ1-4,TGCGCCAGCAGCATATTTGCAACTAATGAAAAACTGTTTTTT,CASSIFATNEKLFF
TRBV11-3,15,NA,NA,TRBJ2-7,TGTGCCAGCAGCTTAGTGGCCAGCGGAGGCTACGAGCAGTACTTC,CASSLVASGGYEQYF
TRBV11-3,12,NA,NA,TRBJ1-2,TGTGCCAGCAGCGCGGTAAACTATGGCTACACCTTC,CASSAVNYGYTF
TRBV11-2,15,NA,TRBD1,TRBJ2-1,TGTGCCAGCACTTTAACGGGACAGGGTAGCAATGAGCAGTTCTTC,CASTLTGQGSNEQFF
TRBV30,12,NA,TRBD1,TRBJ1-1,TGTGCCTGGAGCAGGGACAGCACTGAAGCTTTCTTT,CAWSRDSTEAFF
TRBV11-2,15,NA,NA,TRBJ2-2,TGTGCCAGCAGCTTCGGCCAGGTCAACACCGGGGAGCTGTTTTTT,CASSFGQVNTGELFF
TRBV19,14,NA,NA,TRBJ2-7,TGTGCCAGTAGTATGATGGGACAACGATCCGAGCAGTACTTC,CASSMMGQRSEQYF
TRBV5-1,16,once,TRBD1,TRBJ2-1,TGCGCCAGCAGCGGAGCTACAGGGGGCTCCTACAATGAGCAGTTCTTC,CASSGATGGSYNEQFF
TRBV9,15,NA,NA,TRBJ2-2,TGTGCCAGCAGCCTCATGGGTAGCGCCACCGGGGAGCTGTTTTTT,CASSLMGSATGELFF
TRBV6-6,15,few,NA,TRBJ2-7,TGTGCCAGCAGTTACGGTGCGAGGGCGCCCAACGAGCAGTACTTC,CASSYGARAPNEQYF
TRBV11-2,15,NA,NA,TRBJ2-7,TGTGCCAGCAGCTTTGGAAGGGGAACAGGCTACAAGCAGTACTTC,CASSFGRGTGYKQYF
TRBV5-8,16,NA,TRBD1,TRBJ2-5,TGTGCCAGCAGCTTGAGACAGGGGGCGCAACAAGAGACCCAGTACTTC,CASSLRQGAQQETQYF
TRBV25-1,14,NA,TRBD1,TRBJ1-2,TGTGCCAGCAGTGAATCCCAGGGGGCGATTGGCTACACCTTC,CASSESQGAIGYTF
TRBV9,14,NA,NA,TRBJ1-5,TGTGCCAGCAGCGTAGTGGCGGACGATCAGCCCCAGCATTTT,CASSVVADDQPQHF
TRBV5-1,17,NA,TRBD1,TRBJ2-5,TGCGCCAGCAGCCCACAACCGGGACAGGGGTTCGGAGAGACCCAGTACTTC,CASSPQPGQGFGETQYF
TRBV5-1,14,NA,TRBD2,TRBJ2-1,TGCGCCAGCAGCTTGACTAGCGGGGTTAATGAGCAGTTCTTC,CASSLTSGVNEQFF
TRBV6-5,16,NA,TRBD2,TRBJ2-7,TGTGCCAGCAGTTACTCCCCACTAGCGGGAGACTACGAGCAGTACTTC,CASSYSPLAGDYEQYF
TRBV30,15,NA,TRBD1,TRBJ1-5,TGTGCCTGGAGCGTACAGGGGGCATACAATCAGCCCCAGCATTTT,CAWSVQGAYNQPQHF
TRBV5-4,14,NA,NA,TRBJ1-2,TGTGCCAGCAGCTTGGACGAGGGGCCCTATGGCTACACCTTC,CASSLDEGPYGYTF
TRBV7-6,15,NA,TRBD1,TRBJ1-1,TGTGCCAGCAGTCCAGGGGGTAGCATGAACACTGAAGCTTTCTTT,CASSPGGSMNTEAFF